These T cell receptor beta chains were read from a single sample in a study of T-cell reconstitution after alpha-beta-depleted transplantation in children. TCRdb re-analysed the PCR reads in MiXCR, keeping a single row per CDR3 protein. Of about 240,000 distinct CDR3 sequences in the sample, about 23% were seen once. The sample in question was PBMCs, obtained before TCRalphabeta/CD19-depleted stem cell transplant. Receptors originate from a girl aged 2-10 years with Fanconi anemia, due to receive a stem cell transplant. CDR3s include the opening cysteine and the closing phenylalanine or tryptophan. Fields, in order: J gene, D gene, clone size, V gene, CDR3 protein, CDR3 DNA. The D gene is left open where the match is weak. The size field is filled for only some rows; it gives once, few, many or a size class.

TRBJ1-2,-,many,TRBV29-1,CSVTANYGYTF,TGCAGCGTGACAGCTAACTATGGCTACACCTTC
TRBJ2-7,TRBD2,few,TRBV6-2/TRBV6-3,CASSASTSGGYEQYF,TGTGCCAGCAGTGCCTCGACTAGCGGGGGCTACGAGCAGTACTTC
TRBJ2-7,-,many,TRBV28,CASSLGGSLFYEQYF,TGTGCCAGCAGTTTAGGAGGGTCGCTCTTCTACGAGCAGTACTTC
TRBJ1-2,-,few,TRBV5-8,CASSSAGAGWRGYGYTF,TGTGCCAGCAGCTCGGCAGGGGCTGGATGGAGGGGGTATGGCTACACCTTC
TRBJ2-7,TRBD2,-,TRBV11-2,CASSLGGAGGAYEQYF,TGTGCCAGCAGCTTAGGTGGGGCGGGGGGGGCCTACGAGCAGTACTTC
TRBJ2-3,TRBD2,many,TRBV18,CASPGLAGTDTQYF,TGTGCCAGCCCCGGACTAGCGGGCACAGATACGCAGTATTTT
TRBJ1-3,-,many,TRBV6-5,CASSYRGGFRPNTIYF,TGTGCCAGCAGTTACCGGGGGGGGTTTCGCCCAAACACCATATATTTT
TRBJ2-5,-,many,TRBV29-1,CSVGPEETQYF,TGCAGCGTCGGCCCCGAAGAGACCCAGTACTTC
TRBJ2-1,-,many,TRBV12-3/TRBV12-4,CASSFRGDNEQFF,TGTGCCAGCAGTTTTCGAGGGGACAATGAGCAGTTCTTC
TRBJ2-1,-,few,TRBV4-2,CASSQDQGRGVGPYNEQFF,TGTGCCAGCAGCCAAGATCAAGGGCGGGGAGTGGGGCCCTACAATGAGCAGTTCTTC
TRBJ1-1,-,many,TRBV20-1,CSARPGHLNTEAFF,TGCAGTGCAAGACCTGGGCACCTGAACACTGAAGCTTTCTTT
TRBJ1-1,-,many,TRBV29-1,CSALNTEAFF,TGCAGCGCTCTGAACACTGAAGCTTTCTTT
TRBJ2-1,-,-,TRBV12-3/TRBV12-4,CASSSDTNNEQFF,TGTGCCAGCTCCTCGGACACCAACAATGAGCAGTTCTTC
TRBJ2-5,TRBD1,many,TRBV29-1,CSVDPTGGGETQYF,TGCAGCGTGGACCCTACAGGGGGCGGGGAGACCCAGTACTTC
TRBJ2-7,TRBD1,many,TRBV12-3/TRBV12-4,CASRGDSSDYEQYF,TGTGCCAGCAGAGGGGACAGTTCGGACTACGAGCAGTACTTC
TRBJ1-4,-,-,TRBV20-1,CSATPHQGKLFF,TGCAGTGCTACACCTCACCAGGGGAAACTGTTTTTT
TRBJ2-3,-,many,TRBV7-3,CASSPHFTDTQYF,TGTGCCAGCAGCCCCCATTTTACAGATACGCAGTATTTT
TRBJ1-1,-,many,TRBV12-3/TRBV12-4,CASSLSPYTEAFF,TGTGCCAGCAGTTTATCTCCTTACACTGAAGCTTTCTTT
TRBJ2-3,-,many,TRBV24-1,CATGSADTQYF,TGTGCCACCGGGTCGGCAGATACGCAGTATTTT
TRBJ2-7,TRBD2,few,TRBV20-1,CSAYRSGSYEQYF,TGCAGTGCCTACCGTAGCGGGTCATACGAGCAGTACTTC
TRBJ2-3,-,few,TRBV29-1,CSVEAEGWGTDTQYF,TGCAGCGTTGAAGCTGAGGGTTGGGGCACAGATACGCAGTATTTT
TRBJ1-2,TRBD1,many,TRBV28,CASSLLGTENYGYTF,TGTGCCAGCAGTTTATTGGGGACAGAGAACTATGGCTACACCTTC
TRBJ2-3,-,-,TRBV20-1,CSAWTRISTDTQYF,TGCAGTGCTTGGACTCGCATCAGCACAGATACGCAGTATTTT
TRBJ2-3,-,-,TRBV10-1,CASMGNGGKADTQYF,TGCGCCAGCATGGGGAACGGCGGGAAAGCAGATACGCAGTATTTT
TRBJ2-3,-,-,TRBV28,CASSSSAADTQYF,TGTGCCAGCAGTTCCTCGGCGGCAGATACGCAGTATTTT
TRBJ2-1,TRBD1,-,TRBV6-6,CASSEDRVDEQFF,TGTGCCAGCAGTGAGGACAGGGTGGATGAGCAGTTCTTC
TRBJ2-1,-,few,TRBV6-1,CASSQTSFGEQFF,TGTGCCAGCAGTCAAACTAGCTTCGGTGAGCAGTTCTTC
TRBJ1-1,-,once,TRBV6-1,CASSEFPGVNTEAFF,TGTGCCAGCAGTGAATTTCCAGGGGTGAACACTGAAGCTTTCTTT
TRBJ2-1,-,many,TRBV12-3/TRBV12-4,CASSLPQPRNEQFF,TGTGCCAGCAGTTTGCCCCAGCCTAGAAATGAGCAGTTCTTC
TRBJ2-1,TRBD1,-,TRBV24-1,CATSGTGNDINEQFF,TGTGCCACCAGTGGGACAGGGAATGATATCAATGAGCAGTTCTTC
TRBJ2-1,-,many,TRBV12-3/TRBV12-4,CASSLALGDYNEQFF,TGTGCCAGCAGTTTAGCACTAGGAGATTACAATGAGCAGTTCTTC
TRBJ2-1,TRBD2,many,TRBV7-9,CASSLRTSGANEQFF,TGTGCCAGCAGCTTAAGAACTAGCGGTGCCAATGAGCAGTTCTTC
TRBJ1-2,-,-,TRBV20-1,CSARDALGVHTF,TGCAGTGCTAGAGACGCCTTAGGGGTACACACCTTC
TRBJ2-7,-,many,TRBV6-5,CASSYVAGTYEQYF,TGTGCCAGCAGTTACGTGGCAGGGACCTACGAGCAGTACTTC
TRBJ2-7,TRBD2,-,TRBV28,CASSRTSGTYEQYF,TGTGCCAGCAGTAGGACTAGCGGCACCTACGAGCAGTACTTC
TRBJ2-7,-,-,TRBV20-1,CSARPGFSYEQYF,TGCAGTGCCAGGCCAGGGTTCTCCTACGAGCAGTACTTC
TRBJ1-1,-,many,TRBV20-1,CSARDLMTGTEAFF,TGCAGTGCTAGAGATCTCATGACAGGCACTGAAGCTTTCTTT
TRBJ2-1,-,-,TRBV9,CASSVVPGGGAEYNEQFF,TGTGCCAGCAGCGTAGTTCCAGGAGGGGGCGCAGAATACAATGAGCAGTTCTTC
TRBJ2-1,-,many,TRBV20-1,CSARDSSTPYNEQFF,TGCAGTGCTAGAGATTCCTCGACCCCATACAATGAGCAGTTCTTC
TRBJ2-7,TRBD1,-,TRBV2,CASSELPTGEDLEQYF,TGTGCCAGCAGTGAACTACCGACAGGGGAGGACCTCGAGCAGTACTTC
TRBJ2-7,TRBD2,few,TRBV20-1,CSASPGLLPYEQYF,TGCAGTGCTTCCCCGGGACTACTCCCCTACGAGCAGTACTTC
TRBJ1-2,-,-,TRBV2,CASIEGRRANYGYTF,TGTGCCAGCATCGAGGGGCGAAGAGCTAACTATGGCTACACCTTC
TRBJ2-2,TRBD2,-,TRBV7-3,CASSPTHYSGAGELFF,TGTGCCAGCAGCCCAACCCATTATAGCGGGGCCGGGGAGCTGTTTTTT
TRBJ2-5,TRBD1,-,TRBV29-1,CSVPGQGETQYF,TGCAGCGTGCCTGGACAGGGGGAGACCCAGTACTTC